This TCR beta chain was profiled in a study of blood T cell repertoires in COVID-19. Sequenced by immunoSEQ multiplex PCR; TCRdb stores in-frame clones only, minus some. The profile shows a few hundred thousand clones, around 92% of them singletons. The CDR3 extends over 13 amino acids. Trimming cost V 6 bases and J 3 bases, with 11 bases left between them. The germline V gene encodes CDR1 SEHNR and CDR2 FQNEAQ (reference sequence). The chain employs TRBV7-9 and TRBJ1-2; D perhaps matches TRBD1 (5 bases). The sample comprised peripheral blood. The sequence derives from a woman in her thirties with COVID-19, enrolled during active disease. CDR3 loop: CASSQGIYYGYTF. CDR3 coding DNA: TGTGCCAGCAGTCAGGGCATCTACTATGGCTACACCTTC.